The rows below give T cell receptor beta chains drawn from one sample of a study of cytomegalovirus exposure and HLA in healthy donors. The assay was immunoSEQ multiplex PCR, and TCRdb's table has in-frame clones only and misses some. The sample lists some 150,000 clones; under 80% were seen once. Source material: PBMCs. All receptors come from a middle-aged man in good health and CMV-seronegative. Each CDR3 is given with its conserved first and last residue. The D gene is left open where the match is weak. Not every row has a clone size; where given, it reads once, few, many or a size class.

clone size,V gene,D gene,J gene,CDR3 protein,CDR3 DNA
once,TRBV20-1,.,TRBJ2-7,CSVGVYEQYF,TGCAGTGTCGGGGTCTACGAGCAGTACTTC
.,TRBV7-9,.,TRBJ2-3,CASSLEAPLAPSTDTQYF,TGTGCCAGCAGCTTAGAGGCCCCCCTAGCTCCCTCCACAGATACGCAGTATTTT
.,TRBV7-2,TRBD1,TRBJ1-2,CASSPGQGDYGYTF,TGTGCCAGCAGCCCGGGACAGGGAGACTATGGCTACACCTTC
.,TRBV7-8,TRBD2,TRBJ2-7,CASRLTSGGSYEQYF,TGTGCCAGCAGACTGACTAGCGGGGGATCCTACGAGCAGTACTTC
.,TRBV11-2,.,TRBJ1-6,CASSRVGGLRSPLHF,TGTGCCAGCAGCCGCGTTGGGGGCCTCCGGTCACCCCTCCACTTT
.,TRBV5-6,.,TRBJ2-1,CASSLRGSGYNEQFF,TGTGCCAGCAGCTTGAGGGGGTCAGGATACAATGAGCAGTTCTTC
once,TRBV30,.,TRBJ1-2,CAWAPLEGYGYTF,TGTGCCTGGGCTCCATTAGAGGGCTATGGCTACACCTTC
.,TRBV21-1,.,TRBJ1-1,CASSKARGLGTEAFF,TGTGCCAGCAGCAAGGCGAGGGGGCTAGGGACTGAAGCTTTCTTT
.,TRBV5-1,.,TRBJ1-2,CASSLAGPGYGYTF,TGCGCCAGCAGCTTGGCCGGGCCAGGGTATGGCTACACCTTC
.,TRBV4-3,TRBD1,TRBJ1-2,CASSQETGGLLYGYTF,TGCGCCAGCAGCCAGGAGACAGGGGGCCTACTCTATGGCTACACCTTC
.,TRBV4-2,.,TRBJ1-1,CASSQALGPEAFF,TGTGCCAGCAGCCAAGCGTTGGGGCCTGAAGCTTTCTTT
few,TRBV7-2,TRBD1,TRBJ1-2,CASSTLQGATNYGYTF,TGTGCCAGCAGCACACTGCAGGGGGCGACTAACTATGGCTACACCTTC
.,TRBV12-5,.,TRBJ1-2,CASGPRDVRGYTF,TGTGCTAGTGGTCCCCGGGATGTACGTGGCTACACCTTC
.,TRBV13,.,TRBJ1-1,CASSSRSRDTEAFF,TGTGCCAGCAGCTCCCGCTCTCGGGACACTGAAGCTTTCTTT
.,TRBV7-9,TRBD1,TRBJ1-5,CASSLPTGGQPQHF,TGTGCCAGCAGCCTGCCTACAGGGGGACAGCCCCAGCATTTT
.,TRBV2,.,TRBJ2-3,CASSEGGDTQYF,TGTGCCAGCAGTGAGGGGGGAGATACGCAGTATTTT